This T cell receptor beta chain was profiled in a study of T cells in Graves' hyperthyroidism and ophthalmopathy. Study conclusions and caveats: Most clonotypes expanded in the thyroid (above 0.001) were also present in blood.

TCR beta CDR3 region amplification was performed from RNA transcripts. An initial round of RT-PCR targeting the TCR CDR3 relied on the HTBI primer set. TCRdb ran MiXCR on the multiplex PCR reads and lists one entry per CDR3 protein. The sample shows over 700,000 distinct CDR3 sequences, roughly 40% of them seen only once. Details on this clonotype: Its antigen is unidentified.

Those with hyperthyroidism were 18 to 65 years old, newly diagnosed, and ill for under 2 months. Those patients with uncontrolled infection, other autoimmune disease, pregnancy or lactation were excluded. The CDR3 covers 14 residues. V lost 5 bases, J lost 7 bases, and 9 bases stayed unmatched. CDR1 is SEHNR, CDR2 FQNEAQ, per germline (reference sequence). This TCR derives from a man aged 18 to 29 with Graves' hyperthyroidism. The sequenced sample consisted of blood. This chain joins TRBV7-9 and TRBJ2-7; 9 bases align to TRBD2. CDR3 region: CASSLTSGLWEQYF. The CDR3 DNA reads as TGTGCCAGCAGCCTGACTAGCGGCCTCTGGGAGCAGTACTTC.